A single sample is the source of the 9 T cell receptor beta chains below, sequenced in a study of T cells expressing NK-cell markers. TCRdb re-called the 5' RACE reads; every CDR3 protein appears as one record, without DNA. Its listing shows 350,000 to 450,000 distinct CDR3 sequences. Input material: blood T cells: a sorted CD56 or NKG2C T cell subset, CD4+ or CD8+ T cells, or bulk PBMC T cells (not recorded which). These receptors came from a man aged 18 to 69 in good health.

The chain uses TRBV6-5 and TRBJ1-5; the D gene TCRdb calls, TRBD1, cannot be checked with no DNA. The germline gives CDR1 MNHEY, CDR2 SVGAGI. The CDR3 is 16 amino acids. The CDR3 loop is CASSPGTAPADQPQHF.

The rearrangement joins TRBV6-2 or TRBV6-3 to TRBJ2-2; checking the TCRdb D call of TRBD2 is not possible without DNA. This CDR3 spans 15 amino acids. Germline loops: CDR1 MNHEY, CDR2 SVGEGT. CDR3 sequence: CASSWGLVYTGELFF.

The chain employs TRBV12-3 or TRBV12-4 and TRBJ2-5. The CDR3 has 13 residues. The chain's CDR3 is CASSLDRRGTQYF.

The V gene is TRBV7-9, the J gene TRBJ1-1. The CDR3 contains 14 residues. Germline V gives CDR1 SEHNR, CDR2 FQNEAQ (reference sequence). CDR3: CASRPPSGNTEAFF. Variable domain in full (rest from reference TRBV7-9 and TRBJ1-1): DTGVSQNPRHKITKRGQNVTFRCDPISEHNRLYWYRQTLGQGPEFLTYFQNEAQLEKSRLLSDRFSAERPKGSFSTLEIQRTEQGDSAMYLCASRPPSGNTEAFFGQGTRLTVV.

The chain recombines TRBV7-8 with TRBJ1-2; the TCRdb D gene call, TRBD1, has no DNA to confirm it. CDR3 length equals 15 residues. Germline V gene data show CDR1 as SGHVS and CDR2 as FQNEAQ. CDR3: CASSTRTGWGYGYTF.

The CDR3 sequence: CASSPIVSSGNTIYF. The rearrangement joins TRBV18 to TRBJ1-3. Germline assignment: CDR1 KGHSH and CDR2 LQKENI. This CDR3 comprises 15 residues. Complete variable domain (other parts from reference TRBV18 and TRBJ1-3): NAGVMQNPRHLVRRRGQEARLRCSPMKGHSHVYWYRQLPEEGLKFMVYLQKENIIDESGMPKERFSAEFPKEGPSILRIQQVVRGDSAAYFCASSPIVSSGNTIYFGEGSWLTVV.

The chain employs TRBV5-1 and TRBJ2-7; the TRBD1 assignment by TCRdb is unverifiable without DNA. The CDR3 has 15 residues. CDR1 and CDR2 (germline): SGHRS, YFSETQ. The CDR3 loop is CASSLGQTHSYEQYF.

This chain joins TRBV7-9 and TRBJ2-7; TCRdb selects TRBD1, and the lack of DNA leaves this call unchecked. Germline CDR1 is SEHNR and CDR2 is FQNEAQ (reference sequence). CDR3 length: 15 residues. This CDR3 is CASEARTGATYEQYF.

The chain has TRBV5-1 and TRBJ1-4. Germline V gene sequence: CDR1 SGHRS, CDR2 YFSETQ. The CDR3 extends over 13 amino acids. CDR3 amino acids: CASRGQANEKLFF.